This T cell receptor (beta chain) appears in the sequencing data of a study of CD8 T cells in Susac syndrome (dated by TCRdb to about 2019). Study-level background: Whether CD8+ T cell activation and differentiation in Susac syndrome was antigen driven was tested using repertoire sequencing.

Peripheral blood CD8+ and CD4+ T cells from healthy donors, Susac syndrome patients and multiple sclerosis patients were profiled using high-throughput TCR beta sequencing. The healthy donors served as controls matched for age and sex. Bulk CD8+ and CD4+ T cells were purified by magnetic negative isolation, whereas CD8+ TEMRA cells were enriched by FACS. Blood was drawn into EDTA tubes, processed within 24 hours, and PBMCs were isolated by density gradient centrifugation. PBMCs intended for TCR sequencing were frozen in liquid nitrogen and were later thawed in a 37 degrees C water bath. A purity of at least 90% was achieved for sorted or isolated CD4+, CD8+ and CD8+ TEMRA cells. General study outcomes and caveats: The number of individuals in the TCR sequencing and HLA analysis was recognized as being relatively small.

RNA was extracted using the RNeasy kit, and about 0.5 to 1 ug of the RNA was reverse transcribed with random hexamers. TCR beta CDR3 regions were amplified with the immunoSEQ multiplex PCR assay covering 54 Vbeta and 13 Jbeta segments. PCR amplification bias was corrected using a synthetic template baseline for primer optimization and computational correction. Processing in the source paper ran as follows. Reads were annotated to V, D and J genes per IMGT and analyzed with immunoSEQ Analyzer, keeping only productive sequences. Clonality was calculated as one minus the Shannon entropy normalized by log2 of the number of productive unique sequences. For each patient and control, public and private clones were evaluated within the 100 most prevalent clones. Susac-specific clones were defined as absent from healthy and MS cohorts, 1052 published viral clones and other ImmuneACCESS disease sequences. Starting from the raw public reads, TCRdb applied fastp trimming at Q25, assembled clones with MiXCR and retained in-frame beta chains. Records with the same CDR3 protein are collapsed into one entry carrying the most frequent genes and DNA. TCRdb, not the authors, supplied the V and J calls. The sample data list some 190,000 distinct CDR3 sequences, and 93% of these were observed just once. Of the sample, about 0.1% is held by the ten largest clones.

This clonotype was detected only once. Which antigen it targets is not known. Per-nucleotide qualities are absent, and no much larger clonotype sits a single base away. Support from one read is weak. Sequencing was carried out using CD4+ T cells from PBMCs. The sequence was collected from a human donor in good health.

The base sequence is TGTGCCAGTAGTATATCGAAGGGCTCTGGGGCCAACGTCCTGACTTTC. Translation gives CASSISKGSGANVLTF. The receptor chain draws on TRBV19 and TRBJ2-6, with no confident D gene call. The V and J ends are trimmed by 2 bases and 0 bases, leaving 8 bases between them. The CDR1 and CDR2 encoded by the germline V gene (reference sequence) are LNHDA and SQIVND. Spanning cysteine to phenylalanine, the CDR3 consists of 16 amino acids. Only the CDR3 portion is preserved as DNA: 48 bases, with reading frame beginning at the first base.